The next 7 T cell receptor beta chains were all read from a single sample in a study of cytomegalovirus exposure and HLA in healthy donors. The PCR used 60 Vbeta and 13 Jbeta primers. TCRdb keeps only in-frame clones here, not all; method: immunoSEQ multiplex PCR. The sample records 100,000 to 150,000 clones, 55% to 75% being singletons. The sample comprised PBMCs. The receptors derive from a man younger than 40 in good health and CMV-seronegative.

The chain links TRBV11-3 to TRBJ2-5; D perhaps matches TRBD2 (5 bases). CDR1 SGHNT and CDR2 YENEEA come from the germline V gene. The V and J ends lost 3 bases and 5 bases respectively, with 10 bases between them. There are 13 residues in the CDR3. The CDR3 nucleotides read TGTGCCAGCAGCTTTGACGGCGGGGAGACCCAGTACTTC. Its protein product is CASSFDGGETQYF. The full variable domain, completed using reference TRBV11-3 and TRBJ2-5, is EAGVVQSPRYKIIEKKQPVAFWCNPISGHNTLYWYLQNLGQGPELLIRYENEEAVDDSQLPKDRFSAERLKGVDSTLKIQPAELGDSAVYLCASSFDGGETQYFGPGTRLLVL.

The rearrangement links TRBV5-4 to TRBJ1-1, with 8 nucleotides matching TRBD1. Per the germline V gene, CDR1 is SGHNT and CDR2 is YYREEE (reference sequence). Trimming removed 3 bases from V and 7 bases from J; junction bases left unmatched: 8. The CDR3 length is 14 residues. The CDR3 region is CASSSQGGAFEAFF. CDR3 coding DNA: TGTGCCAGCAGCTCACAGGGGGGTGCATTTGAAGCTTTCTTT.

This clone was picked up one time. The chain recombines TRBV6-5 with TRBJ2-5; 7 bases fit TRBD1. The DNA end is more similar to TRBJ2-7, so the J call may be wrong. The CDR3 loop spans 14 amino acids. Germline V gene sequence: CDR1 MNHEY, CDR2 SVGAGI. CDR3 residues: CATRSGDRHYEQYF. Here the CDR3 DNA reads TGTGCCACTCGATCCGGGGACAGACACTACGAGCAGTACTTC.

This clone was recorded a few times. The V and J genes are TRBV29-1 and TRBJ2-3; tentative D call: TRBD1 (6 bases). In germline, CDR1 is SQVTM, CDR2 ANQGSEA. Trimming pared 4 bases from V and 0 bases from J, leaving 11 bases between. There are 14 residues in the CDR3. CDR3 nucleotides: TGCAGCGTTGTCCGGGACACCAGCACAGATACGCAGTATTTT. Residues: CSVVRDTSTDTQYF.

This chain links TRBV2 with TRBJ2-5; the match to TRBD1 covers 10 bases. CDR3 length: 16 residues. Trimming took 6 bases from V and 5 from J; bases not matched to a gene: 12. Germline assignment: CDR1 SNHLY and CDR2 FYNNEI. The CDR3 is CASSPLTGGGTETQYF. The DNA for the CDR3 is TGTGCCAGCAGCCCCTTGACAGGGGGCGGGACGGAGACCCAGTACTTC.

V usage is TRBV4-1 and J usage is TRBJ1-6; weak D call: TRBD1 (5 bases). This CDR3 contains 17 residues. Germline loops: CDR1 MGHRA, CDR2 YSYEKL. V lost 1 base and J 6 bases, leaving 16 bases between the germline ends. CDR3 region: CASSQVNRGGSNSPLHF. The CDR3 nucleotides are TGCGCCAGCAGCCAAGTAAATAGGGGAGGGAGTAATTCACCCCTCCACTTT.

The CDR3 protein is CSVEGPVTDTQYF. The CDR3 DNA sequence: TGCAGCGTTGAAGGCCCAGTCACAGATACGCAGTATTTT. This chain connects TRBV29-1 to TRBJ2-3, with unresolved D. There are 13 residues in the CDR3. Deletions cut 1 base from V and 2 bases from J, with 7 bases between. Germline assignment: CDR1 SQVTM and CDR2 ANQGSEA.